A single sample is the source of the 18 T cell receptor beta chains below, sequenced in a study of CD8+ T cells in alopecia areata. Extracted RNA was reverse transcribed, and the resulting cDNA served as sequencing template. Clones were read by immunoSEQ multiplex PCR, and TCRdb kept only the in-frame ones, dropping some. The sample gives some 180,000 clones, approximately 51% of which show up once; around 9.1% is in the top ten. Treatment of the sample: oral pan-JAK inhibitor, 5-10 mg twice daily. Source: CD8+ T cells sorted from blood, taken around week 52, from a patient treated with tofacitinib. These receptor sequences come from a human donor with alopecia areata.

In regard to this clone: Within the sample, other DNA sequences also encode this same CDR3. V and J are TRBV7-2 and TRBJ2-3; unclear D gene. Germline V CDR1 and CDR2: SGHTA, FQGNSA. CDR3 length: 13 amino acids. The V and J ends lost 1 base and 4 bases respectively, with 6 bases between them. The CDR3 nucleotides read TGTGCCAGCAGCTTAGAAGTCGCAGATACGCAGTATTTT. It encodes CASSLEVADTQYF.

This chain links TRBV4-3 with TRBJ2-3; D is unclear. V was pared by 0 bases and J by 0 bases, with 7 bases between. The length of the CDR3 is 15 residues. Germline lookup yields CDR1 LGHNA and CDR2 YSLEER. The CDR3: CASSQEVTSTDTQYF. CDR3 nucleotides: TGCGCCAGCAGCCAAGAGGTTACGAGCACAGATACGCAGTATTTT.

The CDR3 spells CASSVGAAWKSPLHF. The DNA for the CDR3 is TGTGCCAGCAGCGTAGGGGCGGCCTGGAAGTCACCCCTCCACTTT. V usage is TRBV9 and J usage is TRBJ1-6; D uncertain. Germline V gives CDR1 SGDLS, CDR2 YYNGEE. V was cut by 0 bases and J by 10 bases, with 14 bases left in between. CDR3 length: 15 amino acids. The full variable domain, rest sourced from reference TRBV9 and TRBJ1-6, is DSGVTQTPKHLITATGQRVTLRCSPRSGDLSVYWYQQSLDQGLQFLIQYYNGEERAKGNILERFSAQQFPDLHSELNLSSLELGDSALYFCASSVGAAWKSPLHFGNGTRLTVT.

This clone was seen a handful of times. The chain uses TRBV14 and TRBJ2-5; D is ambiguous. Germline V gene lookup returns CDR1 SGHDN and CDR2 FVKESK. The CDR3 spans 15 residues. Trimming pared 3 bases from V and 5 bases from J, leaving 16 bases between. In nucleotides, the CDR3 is TGTGCCAGCAGCCAGGGGTCAGATACACGGGAGACCCAGTACTTC. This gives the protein CASSQGSDTRETQYF.

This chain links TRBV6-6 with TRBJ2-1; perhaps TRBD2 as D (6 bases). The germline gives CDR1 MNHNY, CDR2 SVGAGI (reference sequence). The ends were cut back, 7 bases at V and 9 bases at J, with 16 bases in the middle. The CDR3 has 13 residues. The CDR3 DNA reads TGTGCCAGCAACGACGGGACTTTCGGTGAGCAGTTCTTC. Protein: CASNDGTFGEQFF.

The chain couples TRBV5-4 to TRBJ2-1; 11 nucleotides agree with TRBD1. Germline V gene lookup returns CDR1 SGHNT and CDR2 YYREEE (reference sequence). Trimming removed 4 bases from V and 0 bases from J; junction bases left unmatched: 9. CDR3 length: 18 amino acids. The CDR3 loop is CASSLDRTGGSSYNEQFF. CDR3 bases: TGTGCCAGCAGCCTCGACAGGACAGGGGGCAGCTCCTACAATGAGCAGTTCTTC.

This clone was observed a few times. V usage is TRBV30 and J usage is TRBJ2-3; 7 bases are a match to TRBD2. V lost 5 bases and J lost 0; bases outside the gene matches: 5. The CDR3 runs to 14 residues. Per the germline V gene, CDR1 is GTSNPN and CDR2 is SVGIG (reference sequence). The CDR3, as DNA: TGTGCCTGGGCCAGCGGGGTTAGCACAGATACGCAGTATTTT. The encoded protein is CAWASGVSTDTQYF.

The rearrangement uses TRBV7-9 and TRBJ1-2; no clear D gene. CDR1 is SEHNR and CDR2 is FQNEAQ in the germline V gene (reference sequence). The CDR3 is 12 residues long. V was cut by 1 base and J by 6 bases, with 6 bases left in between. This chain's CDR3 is CASSLGIDGYTF. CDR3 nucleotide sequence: TGTGCCAGCAGCTTAGGGATCGATGGCTACACCTTC.

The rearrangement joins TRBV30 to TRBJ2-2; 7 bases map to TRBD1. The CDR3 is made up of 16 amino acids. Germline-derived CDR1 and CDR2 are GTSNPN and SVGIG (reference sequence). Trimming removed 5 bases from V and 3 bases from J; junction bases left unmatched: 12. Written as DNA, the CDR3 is TGTGCCTGGGGGACCGAACAGGGGCCGGACACCGGGGAGCTGTTTTTT. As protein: CAWGTEQGPDTGELFF.

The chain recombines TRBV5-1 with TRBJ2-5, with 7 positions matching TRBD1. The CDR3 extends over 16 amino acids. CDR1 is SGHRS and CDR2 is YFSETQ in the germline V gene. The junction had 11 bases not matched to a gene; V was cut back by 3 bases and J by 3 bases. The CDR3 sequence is CASSWKSGGYEETQYF. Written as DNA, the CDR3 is TGCGCCAGCAGCTGGAAATCAGGGGGTTACGAAGAGACCCAGTACTTC. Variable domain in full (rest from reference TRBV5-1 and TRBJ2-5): KAGVTQTPRYLIKTRGQQVTLSCSPISGHRSVSWYQQTPGQGLQFLFEYFSETQRNKGNFPGRFSGRQFSNSRSEMNVSTLELGDSALYLCASSWKSGGYEETQYFGPGTRLLVL.

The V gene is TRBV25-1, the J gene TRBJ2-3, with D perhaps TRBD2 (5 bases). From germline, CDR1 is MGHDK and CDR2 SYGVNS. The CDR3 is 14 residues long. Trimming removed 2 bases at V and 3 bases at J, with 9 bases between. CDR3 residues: CASSEHTGTDTQYF. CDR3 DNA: TGTGCCAGCAGTGAACACACGGGGACAGATACGCAGTATTTT.

The CDR3 region has the DNA TGTGCCAGCAGCTCCAGTGGACTAGCGGGGAAAGGCACAGATACGCAGTATTTT. Translating it yields CASSSSGLAGKGTDTQYF. V and J are TRBV13 and TRBJ2-3; 12 bases match TRBD2. The germline V gene encodes CDR1 PRHDT and CDR2 FYEKMQ (reference sequence). The J segment lost 1 base and the V segment lost 4 bases, leaving 9 bases of the junction unmatched. The CDR3 runs 18 residues.

The CDR3 nucleotides read TGTGCCAGCAGCCCCCGTTCAGGGTTCCATGGCTACACCTTC. Encoded protein: CASSPRSGFHGYTF. The J gene is TRBJ1-2, the V gene TRBV9; TRBD1 is a possible D gene (5 bases). The germline V and J ends were trimmed by 4 bases and 6 bases, with 16 bases remaining between them. CDR3 length equals 14 residues. Germline V CDR1 and CDR2: SGDLS, YYNGEE.

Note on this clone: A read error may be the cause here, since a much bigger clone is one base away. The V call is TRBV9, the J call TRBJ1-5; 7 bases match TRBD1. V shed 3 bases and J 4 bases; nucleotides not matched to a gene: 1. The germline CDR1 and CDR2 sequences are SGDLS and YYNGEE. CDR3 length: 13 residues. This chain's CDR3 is CASSEQGNQPQHF. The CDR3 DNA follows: TGTGCCAGCAGCGAACAGGGGAATCAGCCCCAGCATTTT.

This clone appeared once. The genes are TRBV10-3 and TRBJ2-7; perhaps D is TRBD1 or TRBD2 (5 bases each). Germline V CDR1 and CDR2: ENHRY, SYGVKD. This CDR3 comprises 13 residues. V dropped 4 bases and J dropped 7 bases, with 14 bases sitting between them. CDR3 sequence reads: CAISGGTALEQYF. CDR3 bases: TGTGCCATCAGTGGGGGGACCGCCTTAGAGCAGTACTTC.

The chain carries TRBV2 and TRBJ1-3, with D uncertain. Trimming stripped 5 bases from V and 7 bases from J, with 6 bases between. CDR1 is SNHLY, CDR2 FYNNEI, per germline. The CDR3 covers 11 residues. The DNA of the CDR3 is TGTGCCAGCAGTCCCGGGAACACCATATATTTT. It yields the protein CASSPGNTIYF. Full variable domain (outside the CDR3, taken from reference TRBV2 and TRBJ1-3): EPEVTQTPSHQVTQMGQEVILRCVPISNHLYFYWYRQILGQKVEFLVSFYNNEISEKSEIFDDQFSVERPDGSNFTLKIRSTKLEDSAMYFCASSPGNTIYFGEGSWLTVV.

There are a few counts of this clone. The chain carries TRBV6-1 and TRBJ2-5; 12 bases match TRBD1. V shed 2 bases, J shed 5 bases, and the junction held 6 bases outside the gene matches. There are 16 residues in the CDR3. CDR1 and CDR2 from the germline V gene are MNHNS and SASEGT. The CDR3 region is CASSEYPGQGAETQYF. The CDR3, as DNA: TGTGCCAGCAGTGAATATCCGGGACAGGGGGCCGAGACCCAGTACTTC.

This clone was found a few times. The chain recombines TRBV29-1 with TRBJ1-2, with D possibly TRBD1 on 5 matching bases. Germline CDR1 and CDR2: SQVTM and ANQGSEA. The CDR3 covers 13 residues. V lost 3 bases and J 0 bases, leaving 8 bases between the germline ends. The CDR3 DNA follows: TGCAGCGTTGAGAGGGGCACTAACTATGGCTACACCTTC. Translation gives CSVERGTNYGYTF.